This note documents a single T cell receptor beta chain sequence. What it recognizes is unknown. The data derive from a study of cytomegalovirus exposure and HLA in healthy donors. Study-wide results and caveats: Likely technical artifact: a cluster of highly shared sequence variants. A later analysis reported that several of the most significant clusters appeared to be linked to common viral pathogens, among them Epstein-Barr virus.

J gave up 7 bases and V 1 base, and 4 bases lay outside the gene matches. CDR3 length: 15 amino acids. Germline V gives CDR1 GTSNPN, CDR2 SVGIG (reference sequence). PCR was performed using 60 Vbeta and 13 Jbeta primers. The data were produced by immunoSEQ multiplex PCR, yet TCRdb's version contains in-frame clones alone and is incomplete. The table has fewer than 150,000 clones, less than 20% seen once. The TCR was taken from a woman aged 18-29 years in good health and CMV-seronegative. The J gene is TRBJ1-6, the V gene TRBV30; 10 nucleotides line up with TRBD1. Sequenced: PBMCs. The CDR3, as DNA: TGTGCCTGGAGTGCGACAGGGGGCTGGAATTCACCCCTCCACTTT. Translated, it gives CAWSATGGWNSPLHF.